These 10 T cell receptor beta chains came from one sample sequenced in a study of cytomegalovirus exposure and HLA in healthy donors. The PCR was carried out with 60 Vbeta primers and 13 Jbeta primers. This table comes from immunoSEQ multiplex PCR, and its TCRdb copy is limited to in-frame clones, with some not included. This sample yields some 130,000 clones, of which about 9.1% are seen a single time; roughly 7.2% belongs to the top ten. Sequencing was carried out using PBMCs. The receptors here all came from a woman aged 40 to 50 in good health and CMV-seropositive.

This clone has just a few counts. V and J are TRBV19 and TRBJ1-6, with 9 bases that match TRBD1. Germline CDR1 and CDR2: LNHDA and SQIVND (reference sequence). J was trimmed by 5 bases and V by 7 bases; bases with no gene match: 6. This CDR3 is 15 amino acids long. CDR3 bases: TGTGCCAGTACCAGAGGGGACAGGGATAATTCACCCCTCCACTTT. It translates to CASTRGDRDNSPLHF.

On this clone: A read error may produce the germline difference seen at one junction end. This sample includes further DNA sequences coding for the same CDR3. V gene TRBV6-5 combines with J gene TRBJ1-2; D is unresolved. The CDR3 contains 14 residues. In germline, CDR1 is MNHEY, CDR2 SVGAGI. Here the CDR3 DNA reads TGTGCCAGCACTCCGGGTGGGTCTAACTATGGTTACACCTTC. The encoded protein is CASTPGGSNYGYTF.

This clone has only a few counts. This sequence joins TRBV7-9 and TRBJ2-7; 8 positions agree with TRBD2. CDR3 length: 14 residues. V shed 3 bases, J shed 2 bases, and the junction held 3 bases outside the gene matches. The germline CDR1 and CDR2 sequences are SEHNR and FQNEAQ (reference sequence). In DNA form, the CDR3 reads TGTGCCAGCAGCTTCCGGGGGGGCCCCTACGAGCAGTACTTC. Its protein product is CASSFRGGPYEQYF.

The rearrangement links TRBV9 to TRBJ2-5, with 7 bases identical to TRBD2. Germline loops: CDR1 SGDLS, CDR2 YYNGEE. J was trimmed by 5 bases and V by 0 bases; bases with no gene match: 10. The length of the CDR3 is 16 residues. The CDR3 coding sequence is TGTGCCAGCAGCGTAGGACTAGCAGCCAAGGGGGAGACCCAGTACTTC. The encoded protein is CASSVGLAAKGETQYF.

This clone was counted a few times. The CDR3 DNA sequence: TGTGCCAGCAGCGTAGAAGGGGGCTCATACAATGAGCAGTTCTTC. Amino acids: CASSVEGGSYNEQFF. The J gene is TRBJ2-1, the V gene TRBV9, with 7 positions matching TRBD1. CDR1 and CDR2 from the germline V gene are SGDLS and YYNGEE. V lost 0 bases to trimming and J lost 4 bases; unmatched junction nucleotides: 4. CDR3 length equals 15 residues.

This clone came up a few times. The rearrangement links TRBV27 to TRBJ2-3; D is possibly TRBD1 (6 bases). There are 14 residues in the CDR3. Germline lookup yields CDR1 MNHEY and CDR2 SMNVEV (reference sequence). The V end was cut by 3 bases, the J end by 8 bases, with 15 bases between. The CDR3 loop reads CASSLTPSGVTQYF. The CDR3 nucleotides read TGTGCCAGCAGTTTGACCCCCTCAGGGGTTACGCAGTATTTT.

In this sample, this clone turned up a few times. The rearrangement joins TRBV15 to TRBJ2-7, with 9 bases identical to TRBD1. The CDR3 has 13 amino acids. Per the germline V gene, CDR1 is LNHNV and CDR2 is YYDKDF (reference sequence). V shed 6 bases, J shed 5 bases, and the junction held 5 bases outside the gene matches. CDR3 sequence reads: CATRTGGVDEQYF. CDR3 coding DNA: TGTGCCACCAGGACAGGGGGTGTGGACGAGCAGTACTTC.

This clone appeared a few times. This chain connects TRBV5-1 to TRBJ2-1; the match to TRBD2 covers 11 bases. From germline, CDR1 is SGHRS and CDR2 YFSETQ. The CDR3 runs to 15 residues. Losses at the gene ends were 1 base for V and 10 bases for J; bases not matched to a gene: 7. CDR3: CASSLLSGGAEEQFF. The CDR3 DNA reads TGCGCCAGCAGCTTGCTTAGCGGGGGGGCTGAGGAGCAGTTCTTC.

This chain links TRBV27 with TRBJ2-7; 8 bases align to TRBD1. The trim removed 1 base at V and 3 bases at J, leaving 5 bases unmatched. Germline loops: CDR1 MNHEY, CDR2 SMNVEV (reference sequence). CDR3 length equals 15 residues. CDR3: CASSLWQGANYEQYF. For the CDR3, the DNA is TGTGCCAGCAGTTTATGGCAGGGGGCGAACTACGAGCAGTACTTC.

The sample holds a few counts of this clone. The chain has TRBV5-8 and TRBJ2-7, with D possibly being TRBD1 (6 bases). The V end lost 2 bases, the J end lost 0 bases, and 6 bases lay between the germline ends. This CDR3 is built from 13 residues. Germline values: CDR1 SGHTS, CDR2 YDEGEE. The CDR3 is CASSFRGSYEQYF. Here the CDR3 DNA reads TGTGCCAGCAGCTTCAGGGGCTCCTACGAGCAGTACTTC.